Given below is one T cell receptor (beta chain) in context. These data belong to a study of shared clonotypes between healthy human individuals. Germline CDR1 is SGHRS and CDR2 is YFSETQ. This CDR3 has 15 amino acids. Trimming shortened V by 3 bases and J by 3 bases, and 15 bases separated the two germline ends. TCRdb's copy holds only in-frame clones and misses some; the assay was immunoSEQ multiplex PCR. This sample has roughly 1,500,000 clones, with 98% found just once. The sequence came from a man under 40 in good health. The chain combines TRBV5-1 with TRBJ1-2; tentative D call: TRBD1 (5 bases). Sequencing used naive CD4+ T cells sorted from blood. Subset noted: CD45RA+ positively selected. CDR3 amino acids: CASSSGPGEDYGYTF. The CDR3 bases are TGCGCCAGCAGCTCGGGACCCGGAGAGGACTATGGCTACACCTTC. The entire variable domain, with the rest obtained from reference TRBV5-1 and TRBJ1-2, is as follows: KAGVTQTPRYLIKTRGQQVTLSCSPISGHRSVSWYQQTPGQGLQFLFEYFSETQRNKGNFPGRFSGRQFSNSRSEMNVSTLELGDSALYLCASSSGPGEDYGYTFGSGTRLTVV.